This T cell receptor (beta chain) comes out of a study of CD8 T cells in Susac syndrome. The CDR3 extends over 19 amino acids. V was clipped by 5 bases and J by 5 bases; unmatched bases: 17. The germline CDR1 and CDR2 sequences are SGHVS and FQNEAQ. It was with random hexamers that 0.5 to 1 ug RNA was reverse transcribed. TCRdb re-analysed the immunoSEQ multiplex PCR reads in MiXCR, keeping a single row per CDR3 protein. The sample lists 150,000 or so distinct CDR3 sequences; 95% to 96% were seen once. This clonotype is a singleton in its sample. The chain has TRBV7-8 and TRBJ2-1; the match to TRBD2 covers 11 bases. Sequences were obtained from CD4+ T cells from PBMCs. The receptor was derived from a human donor with Susac syndrome. The CDR3 is CASSPAQTPGLAVHNEQFF. For the CDR3, the DNA is TGTGCCAGCAGCCCCGCTCAGACGCCGGGACTAGCGGTCCACAATGAGCAGTTCTTC.